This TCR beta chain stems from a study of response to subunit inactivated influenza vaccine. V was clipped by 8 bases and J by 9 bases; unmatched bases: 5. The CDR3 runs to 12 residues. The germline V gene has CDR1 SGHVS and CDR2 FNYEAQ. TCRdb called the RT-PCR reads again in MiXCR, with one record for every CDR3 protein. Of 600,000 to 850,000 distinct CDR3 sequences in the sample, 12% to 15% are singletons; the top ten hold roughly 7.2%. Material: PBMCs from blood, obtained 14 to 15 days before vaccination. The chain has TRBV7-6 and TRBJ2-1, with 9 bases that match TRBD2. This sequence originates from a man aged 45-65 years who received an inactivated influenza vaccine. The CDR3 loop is CASSGREGEQFF. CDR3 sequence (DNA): TGTGCCAGCTCCGGGCGGGAGGGTGAGCAGTTCTTC.